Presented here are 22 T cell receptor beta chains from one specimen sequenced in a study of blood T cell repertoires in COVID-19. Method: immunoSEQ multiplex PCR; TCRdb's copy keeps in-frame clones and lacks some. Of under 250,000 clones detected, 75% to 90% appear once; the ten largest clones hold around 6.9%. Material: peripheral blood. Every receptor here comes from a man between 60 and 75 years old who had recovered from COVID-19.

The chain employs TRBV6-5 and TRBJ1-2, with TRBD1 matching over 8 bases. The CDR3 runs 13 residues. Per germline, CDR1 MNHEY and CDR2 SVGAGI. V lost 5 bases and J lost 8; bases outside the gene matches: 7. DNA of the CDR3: TGTGCCAGCAGTCTTACAGGGGGTGGGGGCTACACCTTC. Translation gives CASSLTGGGGYTF.

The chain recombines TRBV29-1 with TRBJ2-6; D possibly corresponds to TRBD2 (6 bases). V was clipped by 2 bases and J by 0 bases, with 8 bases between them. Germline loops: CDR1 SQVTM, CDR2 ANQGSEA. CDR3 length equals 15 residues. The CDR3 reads CSVELEGSGANVLTF. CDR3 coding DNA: TGCAGCGTTGAATTGGAGGGCTCTGGGGCCAACGTCCTGACTTTC.

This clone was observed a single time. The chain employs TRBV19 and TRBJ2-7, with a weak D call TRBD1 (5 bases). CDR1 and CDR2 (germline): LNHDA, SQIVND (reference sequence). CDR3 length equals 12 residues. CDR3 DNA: TGTGCTGTTCGTGGGGCGACGGGCGAGCAGTACTTC. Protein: CAVRGATGEQYF.

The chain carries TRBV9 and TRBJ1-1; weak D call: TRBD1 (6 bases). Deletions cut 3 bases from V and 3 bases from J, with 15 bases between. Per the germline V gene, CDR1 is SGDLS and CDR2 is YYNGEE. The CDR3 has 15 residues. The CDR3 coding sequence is TGTGCCAGCAGCGCCTTCACAGGGTCCCACACTGAAGCTTTCTTT. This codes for CASSAFTGSHTEAFF.

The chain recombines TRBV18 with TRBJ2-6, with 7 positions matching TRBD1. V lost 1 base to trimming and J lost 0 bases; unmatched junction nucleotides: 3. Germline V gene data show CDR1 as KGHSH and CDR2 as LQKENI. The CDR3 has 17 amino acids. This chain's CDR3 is CASSPRDRSSGANVLTF. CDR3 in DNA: TGTGCCAGCTCACCACGGGACAGAAGCTCTGGGGCCAACGTCCTGACTTTC. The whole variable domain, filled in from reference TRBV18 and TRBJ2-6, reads NAGVMQNPRHLVRRRGQEARLRCSPMKGHSHVYWYRQLPEEGLKFMVYLQKENIIDESGMPKERFSAEFPKEGPSILRIQQVVRGDSAAYFCASSPRDRSSGANVLTFGAGSRLTVL.

This CDR3 reads CASSERTDPLDHTF. The CDR3 DNA follows: TGTGCCAGCAGTGAAAGGACAGACCCTTTAGACCATACCTTC. V usage is TRBV6-1 and J usage is TRBJ1-2; possibly TRBD1 for D (6 bases). Germline V CDR1 and CDR2: MNHNS, SASEGT. This CDR3 is 14 amino acids long. V gave up 2 bases and J gave up 14 bases, with 21 bases separating them.

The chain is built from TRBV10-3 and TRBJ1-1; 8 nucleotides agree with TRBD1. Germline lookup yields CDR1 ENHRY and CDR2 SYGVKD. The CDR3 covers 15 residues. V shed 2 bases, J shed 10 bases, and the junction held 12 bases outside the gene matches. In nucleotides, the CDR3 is TGTGCCATCAGTGAGGGACAGGGCGGGCTTTCTGGAGCTTTCTTT. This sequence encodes CAISEGQGGLSGAFF.

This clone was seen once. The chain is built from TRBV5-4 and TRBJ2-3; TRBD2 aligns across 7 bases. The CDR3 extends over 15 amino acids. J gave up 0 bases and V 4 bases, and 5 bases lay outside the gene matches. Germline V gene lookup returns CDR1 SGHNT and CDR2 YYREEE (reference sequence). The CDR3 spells CASSGGVGSTDTQYF. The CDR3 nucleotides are TGTGCCAGCAGCGGGGGGGTTGGAAGCACAGATACGCAGTATTTT.

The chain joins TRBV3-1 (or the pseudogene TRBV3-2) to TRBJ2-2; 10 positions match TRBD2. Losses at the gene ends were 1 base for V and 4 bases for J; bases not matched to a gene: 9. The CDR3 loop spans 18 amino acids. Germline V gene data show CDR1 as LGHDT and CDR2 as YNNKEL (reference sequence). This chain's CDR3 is CASSQGSAGGPSTGELFF. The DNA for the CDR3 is TGTGCCAGCAGCCAAGGCTCAGCGGGAGGGCCCAGCACCGGGGAGCTGTTTTTT.

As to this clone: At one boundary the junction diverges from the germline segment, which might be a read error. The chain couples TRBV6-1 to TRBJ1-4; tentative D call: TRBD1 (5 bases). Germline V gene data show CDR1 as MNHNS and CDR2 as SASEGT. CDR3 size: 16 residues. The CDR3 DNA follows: TGTGCCAGCAATGAAGCAGGGAGGGAATGGGGTGAAAAACTGTTTTTT. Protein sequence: CASNEAGREWGEKLFF.

The CDR3 DNA is TGTGCCAGCTCACCAAGAGACACTGAAGCTTTCTTT. This translates into CASSPRDTEAFF. The chain carries TRBV18 and TRBJ1-1; D call uncertain. V shed 2 bases and J shed 3 bases, with 4 bases lying between them. CDR1 KGHSH and CDR2 LQKENI come from the germline V gene. The CDR3 contains 12 residues.

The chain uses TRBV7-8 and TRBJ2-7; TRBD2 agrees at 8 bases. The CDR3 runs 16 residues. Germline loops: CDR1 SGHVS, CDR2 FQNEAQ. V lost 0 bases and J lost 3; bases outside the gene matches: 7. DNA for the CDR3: TGTGCCAGCAGCTTAGCGTTACAGCGGGGGAGCTACGAGCAGTACTTC. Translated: CASSLALQRGSYEQYF.

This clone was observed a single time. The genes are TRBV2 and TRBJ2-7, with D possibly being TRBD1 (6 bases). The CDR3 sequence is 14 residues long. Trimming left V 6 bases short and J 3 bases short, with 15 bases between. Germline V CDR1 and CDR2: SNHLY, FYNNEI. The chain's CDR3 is CASSYLQGVYEQYF. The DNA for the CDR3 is TGTGCCAGCAGCTACTTACAGGGAGTCTACGAGCAGTACTTC.

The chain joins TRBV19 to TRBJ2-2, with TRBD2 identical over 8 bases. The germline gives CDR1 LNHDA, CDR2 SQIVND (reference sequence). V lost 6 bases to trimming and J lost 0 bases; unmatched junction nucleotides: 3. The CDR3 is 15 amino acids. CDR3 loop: CASRAGGPNTGELFF. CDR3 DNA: TGTGCCAGTAGGGCGGGGGGCCCGAACACCGGGGAGCTGTTTTTT.

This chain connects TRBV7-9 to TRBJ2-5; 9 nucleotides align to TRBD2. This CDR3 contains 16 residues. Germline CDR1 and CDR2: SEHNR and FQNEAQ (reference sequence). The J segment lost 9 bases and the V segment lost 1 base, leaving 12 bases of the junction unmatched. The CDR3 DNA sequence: TGTGCCAGCAGCTTAGACGTAGCGGGAGACCTAAAATCCCAGTACTTC. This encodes CASSLDVAGDLKSQYF.

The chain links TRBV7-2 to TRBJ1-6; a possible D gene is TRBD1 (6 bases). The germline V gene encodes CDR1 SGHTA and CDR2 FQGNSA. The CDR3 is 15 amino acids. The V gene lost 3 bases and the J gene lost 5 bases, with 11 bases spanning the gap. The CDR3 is CASSLRRQDNSPLHF. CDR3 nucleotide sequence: TGTGCCAGCAGCTTGCGAAGACAGGATAATTCACCCCTCCACTTT. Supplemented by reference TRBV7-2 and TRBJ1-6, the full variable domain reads GAGVSQSPSNKVTEKGKDVELRCDPISGHTALYWYRQSLGQGLEFLIYFQGNSAPDKSGLPSDRFSAERTGGSVSTLTIQRTQQEDSAVYLCASSLRRQDNSPLHFGNGTRLTVT.

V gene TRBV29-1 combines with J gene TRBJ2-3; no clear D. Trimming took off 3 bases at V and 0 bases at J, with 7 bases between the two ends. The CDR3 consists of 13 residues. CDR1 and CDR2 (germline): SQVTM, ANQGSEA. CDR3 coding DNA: TGCAGCGTTGATGAGCTGAGCACAGATACGCAGTATTTT. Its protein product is CSVDELSTDTQYF.

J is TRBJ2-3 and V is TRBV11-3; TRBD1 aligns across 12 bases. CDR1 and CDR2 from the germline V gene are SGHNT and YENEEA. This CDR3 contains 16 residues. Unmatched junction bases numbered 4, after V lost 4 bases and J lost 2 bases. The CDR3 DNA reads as TGTGCCAGCAGCTCGGGGACAGGGGGCTCCACAGATACGCAGTATTTT. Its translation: CASSSGTGGSTDTQYF.

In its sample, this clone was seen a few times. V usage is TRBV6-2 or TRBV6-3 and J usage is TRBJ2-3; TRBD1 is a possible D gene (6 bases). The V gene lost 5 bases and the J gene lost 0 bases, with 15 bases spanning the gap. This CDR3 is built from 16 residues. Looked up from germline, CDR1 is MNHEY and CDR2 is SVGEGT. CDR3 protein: CASSDYGQISTDTQYF. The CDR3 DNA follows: TGTGCCAGCAGTGACTACGGACAGATTAGCACAGATACGCAGTATTTT.

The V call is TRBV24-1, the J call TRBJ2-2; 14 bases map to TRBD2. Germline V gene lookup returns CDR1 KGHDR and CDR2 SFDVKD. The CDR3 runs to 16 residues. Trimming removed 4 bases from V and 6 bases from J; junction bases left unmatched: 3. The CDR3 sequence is CATSDPGLAGAGELFF. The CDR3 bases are TGTGCCACCAGTGACCCGGGACTAGCGGGGGCCGGGGAGCTGTTTTTT.

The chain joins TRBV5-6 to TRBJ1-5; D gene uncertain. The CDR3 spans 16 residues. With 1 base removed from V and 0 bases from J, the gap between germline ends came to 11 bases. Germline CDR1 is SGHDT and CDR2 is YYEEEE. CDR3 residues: CASSLWGDNSNQPQHF. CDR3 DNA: TGTGCCAGCAGCTTGTGGGGAGATAATAGCAATCAGCCCCAGCATTTT.

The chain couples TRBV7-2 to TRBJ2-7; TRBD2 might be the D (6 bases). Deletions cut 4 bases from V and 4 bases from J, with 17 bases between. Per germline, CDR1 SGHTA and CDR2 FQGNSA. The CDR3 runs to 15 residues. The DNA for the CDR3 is TGTGCCAGCAGCTCGGCCCCGGGACTCCAATACGAGCAGTACTTC. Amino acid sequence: CASSSAPGLQYEQYF. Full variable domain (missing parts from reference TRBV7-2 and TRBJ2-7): GAGVSQSPSNKVTEKGKDVELRCDPISGHTALYWYRQSLGQGLEFLIYFQGNSAPDKSGLPSDRFSAERTGGSVSTLTIQRTQQEDSAVYLCASSSAPGLQYEQYFGPGTRLTVT.